This T cell receptor (beta chain) emerged from a study of spatial heterogeneity in lung cancer. About the study: Strong correlation was found between tumor-region TCR transcript counts and a T cell module score from matched bulk RNA-seq.

Findings of the study overall: It was found that expanded intratumoral alpha and beta TCR counts tracked tumor mutation counts.

This clonotype has a count of ten or more. Its antigen remains unknown. Time point here: sample taken at primary tumor resection. A total of roughly 72 untreated early-stage non-small cell lung cancer patients served as donors. Frozen PBMC, nontumor lung or tumor provided whole RNA, which was sequenced unsorted. Every TCR cDNA molecule bore its own unique molecular identifier. One entry per CDR3 protein, called by TCRdb with MiXCR from the 5' RACE reads. Of about 3,600 distinct CDR3 sequences in the sample, 4.1% were seen once. CDR1 and CDR2 from the germline V gene are MDHEN and SYDVKM. CDR3 length equals 13 residues. The V gene lost 6 bases and the J gene lost 6 bases, with 14 bases spanning the gap.

The chain is built from TRBV28 and TRBJ1-2; the D gene is possibly TRBD1 (6 bases). The sample consisted of lung tumor tissue, taken at surgery. This TCR came from a male donor with early-stage non-small cell lung cancer. The CDR3 bases are TGTGCCAGCAGCCAAGGGGGGACGGATGGCTACACCTTC. Translation gives CASSQGGTDGYTF.